This TCR beta chain was profiled in a study of blood T cell repertoires in COVID-19. Study context: The United States, Italy and Spain supplied acute and convalescent COVID-19 samples. The analysed material was cDNA or gDNA that came from T cells, B-cell-depleted T cells, or PBMCs.

The protocol was immunoSEQ multiplex PCR, while the TCRdb copy is restricted to in-frame clones and leaves out a portion. The table records 60,000 to 80,000 clones, 75% to 90% of them present only once. The CDR3 runs 16 residues. J lost 5 bases, V lost 0 bases, and 7 bases had no gene match. Looked up from germline, CDR1 is SGDLS and CDR2 is YYNGEE. Patients from Seattle were sampled longitudinally, starting during active infection. The source material was peripheral blood. The TCR originated in a woman aged 55 to 70 with COVID-19, enrolled during active disease. The chain recombines TRBV9 with TRBJ2-5, with TRBD1 matching over 10 bases. The CDR3 nucleotides are TGTGCCAGCAGCGTAGCGGACAGGGGGGTAGGGGAGACCCAGTACTTC. It codes for CASSVADRGVGETQYF.